This T cell receptor (beta chain) was recovered during a study of blood T cells in healthy people across ages. Findings and caveats of the study: Diversity was higher, and naive CD4+ cells more numerous, in long-lived donors than in aged donors.

This CDR3 contains 16 residues. The germline gives CDR1 LGHDT, CDR2 YNNKEL (reference sequence). The junction had 4 bases not matched to a gene; V was cut back by 0 bases and J by 6 bases. This clonotype was found a few times. What it recognizes is unknown. Alongside a J-beta primer mix, a sample-barcoded 5' primer served in a second PCR lasting about 7 to 12 cycles. Template switching added a 12-random-nucleotide identifier to every cDNA molecule. One entry per CDR3 protein results from TCRdb running MiXCR on the 5' RACE reads. The sample lists some 1.4 million distinct CDR3 sequences, approximately 42% occurring once.

Input material: blood. The sequence derives from a woman between 18 and 30 years old in good health. V and J are TRBV3-1 and TRBJ1-6; TRBD1 matches 8 bases. The CDR3 region has the DNA TGTGCCAGCAGCCAAGATATTACAGGGGGTAATTCACCCCTCCACTTT. This codes for CASSQDITGGNSPLHF.